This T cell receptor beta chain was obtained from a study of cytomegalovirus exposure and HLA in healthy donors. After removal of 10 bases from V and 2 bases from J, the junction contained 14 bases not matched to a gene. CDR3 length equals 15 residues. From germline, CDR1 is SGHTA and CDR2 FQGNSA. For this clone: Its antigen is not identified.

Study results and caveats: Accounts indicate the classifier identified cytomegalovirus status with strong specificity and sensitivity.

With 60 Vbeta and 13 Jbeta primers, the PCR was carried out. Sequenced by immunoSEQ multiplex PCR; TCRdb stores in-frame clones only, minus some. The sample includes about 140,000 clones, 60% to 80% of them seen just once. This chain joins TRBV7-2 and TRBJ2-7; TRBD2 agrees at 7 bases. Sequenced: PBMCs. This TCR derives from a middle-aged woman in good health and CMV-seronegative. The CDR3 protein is CATRERAGVAYEQYF. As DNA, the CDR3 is TGTGCCACCCGGGAGAGGGCGGGGGTAGCCTACGAGCAGTACTTC.